The clone carrying this T cell receptor (beta chain) was seen a few times. Its specificity is not known. Germline V gene lookup returns CDR1 MNHNY and CDR2 SVGAGI (reference sequence). With 0 bases removed from V and 4 bases from J, the gap between germline ends came to 13 bases. The length of the CDR3 is 16 residues. This entry belongs to a study of beta chain features in type 1 diabetes. Study information: Comparable age, gender and cell yields were observed in patients relative to healthy donors. Study conclusions and caveats: Patients with type 1 diabetes carried fewer insertions and had more deletions at their VDJ junctions. A moderate, significant TCRB CDR3 shortening appeared in type 1 diabetes across four CD4+ subsets.

The whole isolated RNA underwent reverse transcription, so sequencing captured expressed TCRB transcripts. Sequenced naive, central memory and regulatory T cell samples produced an average of around 3.9 million reads. Clones were read by immunoSEQ multiplex PCR, and TCRdb kept only the in-frame ones, dropping some. In the table there are about 240,000 clones, approximately 15% of which are singletons. V usage is TRBV6-6 and J usage is TRBJ2-1; D possibly corresponds to TRBD1 (6 bases). The TCR sequence derives from a man aged 25-40 years with type 1 diabetes. The sequenced sample consisted of naive CD4+ T cells from blood. The CDR3 region is CASSYSAGTTYNEQFF. The CDR3 nucleotides read TGTGCCAGCAGTTACTCAGCCGGGACAACATACAATGAGCAGTTCTTC.